This T cell receptor beta chain was recorded in a study of T cell repertoires in cytomegalovirus infection (dated by TCRdb to the late 2010s). Some background on the complete study: Peptide stimulations targeted recently identified HLA-C-restricted CMV epitopes, whose presentation resists viral immunomodulation, together with well-studied HLA-B-restricted epitopes. The HLA type of each donor mattered for the analysis, because public TCR beta signatures pointed to carriage of CMV infection along with the matching HLA type.

The instrument given in TCRdb is Illumina HiSeq 1500. Clones were called with MiXCR by TCRdb after fastp trimmed the public reads at Q25, and only in-frame beta chains were retained. For every CDR3 protein sequence, its rows merge into one entry that carries the most common genes and DNA. Within this sample are 900,000 to 950,000 distinct CDR3 sequences, with roughly a third of them counted one time only. The ten largest clones capture 13% of the sample. General study outcomes and caveats: In both this cohort and an independent approximately 370-donor cohort, the cumulative frequency of public TCR beta family members distinguished carriers of CMV infection plus the relevant HLA type. The ex vivo response was dominated by HLA-C-restricted CMV-specific TCR beta clonotypes, which also provided the single most frequent clonotype in two of eight donors.

Per the publication, the treatment or condition label means: in vitro stimulation with specific CMV peptide epitopes to enrich CMV-specific T cells. V and J lose 2 bases and 3 bases, and a span of 9 bases separates them. The CDR1 and CDR2 encoded by the germline V gene are MDHEN and SYDVKM. Counted from cysteine to phenylalanine, this CDR3 has 14 amino acids. Left in the record is the CDR3 DNA by itself, 42 bases read in frame from the first base. This clonotype has a handful of counts. The target of this receptor is not known. No clone much larger than this one lies a single base away; base qualities are absent.

The sample here was cultured CD8+ T cells from PBMCs, taken from culture after CMV antigen stimulation. The V and J genes are TRBV28 and TRBJ2-3, with a tentative D gene TRBD1 over 5 matching bases. The sequence was collected from a human donor in good health (CMV status not recorded). Some clones in this sample may be carry-over from other donors' samples. The CDR3 has the sequence CASSLDSGTDTQYF. The DNA sequence is TGTGCCAGCAGTTTAGACAGTGGTACAGATACGCAGTATTTT.